The rows below give T cell receptor beta chains drawn from one sample of a study of T cells in Graves' hyperthyroidism and ophthalmopathy. TCRdb reprocessed the multiplex PCR reads with MiXCR, giving one entry per CDR3 protein. This sample has approximately 640,000 distinct CDR3 sequences; under 20% occur once, and the top ten carry around 3.9%. The specimen was blood. These receptors were collected from a woman in her twenties or thirties with Graves' hyperthyroidism. CDR3s leave out the opening cysteine and the closing phenylalanine or tryptophan.

v_call	j_call	cdr3_aa
TRBV30	TRBJ1-1	AWTKGAVNTEAF
TRBV29-1	TRBJ2-2	SVRGALAGGLGTGELF
TRBV12-3/TRBV12-4	TRBJ1-1	ASTGSGTEAF
TRBV6-2/TRBV6-3	TRBJ1-5	ASSFTWDQPQH
TRBV5-6	TRBJ2-7	ASNPSGPASEQY
TRBV19	TRBJ1-5	ASRDGLPQPQH
TRBV6-1	TRBJ1-2	ASSDFGQGYGYT
TRBV12-3/TRBV12-4	TRBJ2-5	ASSLGSAQETQY
TRBV5-1	TRBJ2-5	ASAPGASETQY
TRBV18	TRBJ2-5	ASSPPDRTQTQY
TRBV6-2/TRBV6-3	TRBJ1-1	ASSYSPDGGTEAF
TRBV4-2	TRBJ2-2	ASSQDLQGAYTGELF
TRBV29-1	TRBJ2-1	SVEEGTRSYNEQF
TRBV7-2	TRBJ1-1	ASSLGQATEAF
TRBV28	TRBJ1-1	ASSVRGKGTEAF
TRBV11-2	TRBJ2-7	ASSLGLSEQY